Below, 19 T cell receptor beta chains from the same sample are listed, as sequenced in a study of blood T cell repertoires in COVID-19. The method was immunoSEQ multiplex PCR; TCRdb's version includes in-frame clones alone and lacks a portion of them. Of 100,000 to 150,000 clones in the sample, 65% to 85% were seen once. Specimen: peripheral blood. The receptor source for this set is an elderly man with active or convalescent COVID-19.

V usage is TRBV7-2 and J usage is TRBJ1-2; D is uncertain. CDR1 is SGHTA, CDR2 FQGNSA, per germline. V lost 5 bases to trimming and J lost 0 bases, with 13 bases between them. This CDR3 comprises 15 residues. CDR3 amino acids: CASSLRVLSNYGYTF. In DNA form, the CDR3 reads TGTGCCAGCAGCCTCCGGGTCCTTTCTAACTATGGCTACACCTTC.

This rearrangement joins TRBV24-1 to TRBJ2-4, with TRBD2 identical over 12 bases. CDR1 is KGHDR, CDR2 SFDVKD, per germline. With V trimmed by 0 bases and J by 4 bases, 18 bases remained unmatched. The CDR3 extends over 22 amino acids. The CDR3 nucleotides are TGTGCCACCAGTGATTTGGGCAGGCCAAGGACTAGCGGGGCCCCGATAAAAAACATTCAGTACTTC. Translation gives CATSDLGRPRTSGAPIKNIQYF.

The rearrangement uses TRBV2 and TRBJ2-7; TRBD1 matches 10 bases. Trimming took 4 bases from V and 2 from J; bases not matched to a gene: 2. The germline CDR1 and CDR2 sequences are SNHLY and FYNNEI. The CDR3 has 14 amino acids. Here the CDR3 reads CASSGDRGPYEQYF. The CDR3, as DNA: TGTGCCAGCAGTGGGGACAGGGGACCCTACGAGCAGTACTTC.

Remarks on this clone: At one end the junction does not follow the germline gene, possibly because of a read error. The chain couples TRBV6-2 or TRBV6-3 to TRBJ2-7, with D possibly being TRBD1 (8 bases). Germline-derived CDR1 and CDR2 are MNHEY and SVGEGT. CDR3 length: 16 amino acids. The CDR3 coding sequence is TGTGCCAGCAGTTACTCGTCTTTGGCAGGGGGCGAAGGGAGGGCCTTC. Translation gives CASSYSSLAGGEGRAF.

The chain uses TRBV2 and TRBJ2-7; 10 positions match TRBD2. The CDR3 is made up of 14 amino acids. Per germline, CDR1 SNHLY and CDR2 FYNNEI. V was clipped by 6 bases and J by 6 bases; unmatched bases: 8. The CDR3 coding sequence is TGTGCCAGCAGGGCGGGACTAGCGATCCCCGAGCAGTACTTC. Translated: CASRAGLAIPEQYF.

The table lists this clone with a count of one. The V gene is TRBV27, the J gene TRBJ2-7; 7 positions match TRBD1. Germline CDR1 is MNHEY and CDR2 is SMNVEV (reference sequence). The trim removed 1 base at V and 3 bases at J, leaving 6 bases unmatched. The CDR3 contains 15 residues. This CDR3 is CASSLLGQDIYEQYF. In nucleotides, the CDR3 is TGTGCCAGCAGTTTATTAGGACAGGACATCTACGAGCAGTACTTC.

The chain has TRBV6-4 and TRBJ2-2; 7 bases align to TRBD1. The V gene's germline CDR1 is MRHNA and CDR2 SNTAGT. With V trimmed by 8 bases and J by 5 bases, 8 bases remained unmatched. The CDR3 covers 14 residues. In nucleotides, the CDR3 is TGTGCCAGCGGGCAGGGGACAGCTACCGGGGAGCTGTTTTTT. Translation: CASGQGTATGELFF.

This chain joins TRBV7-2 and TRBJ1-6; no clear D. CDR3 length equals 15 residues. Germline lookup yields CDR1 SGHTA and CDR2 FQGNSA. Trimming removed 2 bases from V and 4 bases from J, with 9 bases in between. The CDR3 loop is CASSLLGGYNSPLHF. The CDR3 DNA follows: TGTGCCAGCAGCTTATTAGGAGGTTATAATTCACCCCTCCACTTT.

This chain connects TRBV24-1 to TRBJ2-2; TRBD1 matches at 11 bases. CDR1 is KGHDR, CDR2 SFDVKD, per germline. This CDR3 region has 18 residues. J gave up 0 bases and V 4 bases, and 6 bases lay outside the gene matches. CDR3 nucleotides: TGTGCCACCAGTGACCCGCGGGGACAGGGGGCGAACACCGGGGAGCTGTTTTTT. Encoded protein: CATSDPRGQGANTGELFF.

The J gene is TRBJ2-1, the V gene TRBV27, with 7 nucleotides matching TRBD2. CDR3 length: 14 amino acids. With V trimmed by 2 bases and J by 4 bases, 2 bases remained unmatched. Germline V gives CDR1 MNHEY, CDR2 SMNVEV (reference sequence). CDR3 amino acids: CASSLAGEYNEQFF. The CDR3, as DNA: TGTGCCAGCAGTTTAGCGGGGGAGTACAATGAGCAGTTCTTC.

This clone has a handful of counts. CDR3 sequence: CASSSNTESSYNSPLHF. The CDR3 DNA reads TGTGCCAGCAGCTCGAACACAGAAAGCTCCTATAATTCACCCCTCCACTTT. The chain combines TRBV5-6 with TRBJ1-6; D is undetermined. V was shortened by 3 bases and J by 0 bases, with 13 bases between the two germline ends. The CDR3 sequence is 17 residues long. Germline CDR1 and CDR2: SGHDT and YYEEEE.

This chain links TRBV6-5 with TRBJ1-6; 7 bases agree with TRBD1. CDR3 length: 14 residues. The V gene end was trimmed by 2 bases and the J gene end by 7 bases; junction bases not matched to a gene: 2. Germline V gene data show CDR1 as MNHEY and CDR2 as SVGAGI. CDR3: CASSYRQGNSPLHF. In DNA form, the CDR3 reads TGTGCCAGCAGTTACCGACAGGGAAATTCACCCCTCCACTTT.

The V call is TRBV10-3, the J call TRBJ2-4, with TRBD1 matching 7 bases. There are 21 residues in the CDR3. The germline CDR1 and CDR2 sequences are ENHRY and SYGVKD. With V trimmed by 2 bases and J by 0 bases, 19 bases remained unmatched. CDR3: CAISERGGVQGVKLAKNIQYF. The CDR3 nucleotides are TGTGCCATCAGTGAGAGAGGGGGAGTGCAGGGGGTTAAACTAGCCAAAAACATTCAGTACTTC.

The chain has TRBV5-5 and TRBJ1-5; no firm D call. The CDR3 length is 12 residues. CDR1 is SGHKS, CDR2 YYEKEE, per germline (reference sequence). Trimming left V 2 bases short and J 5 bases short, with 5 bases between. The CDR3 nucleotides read TGTGCCAGCAGCTTTATAGATCAGCCCCAGCATTTT. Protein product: CASSFIDQPQHF.

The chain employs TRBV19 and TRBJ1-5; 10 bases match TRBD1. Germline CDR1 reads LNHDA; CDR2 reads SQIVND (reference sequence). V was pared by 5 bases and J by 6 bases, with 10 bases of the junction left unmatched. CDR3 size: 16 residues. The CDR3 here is CASSADGQGVGQPQHF. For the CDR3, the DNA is TGTGCCAGTAGTGCCGACGGACAGGGGGTTGGTCAGCCCCAGCATTTT.

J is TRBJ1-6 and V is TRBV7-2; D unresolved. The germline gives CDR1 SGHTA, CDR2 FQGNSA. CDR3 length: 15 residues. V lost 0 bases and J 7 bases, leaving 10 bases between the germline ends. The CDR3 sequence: CASSLAEGVNSPLHF. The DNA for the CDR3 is TGTGCCAGCAGCTTAGCGGAGGGTGTGAATTCACCCCTCCACTTT.

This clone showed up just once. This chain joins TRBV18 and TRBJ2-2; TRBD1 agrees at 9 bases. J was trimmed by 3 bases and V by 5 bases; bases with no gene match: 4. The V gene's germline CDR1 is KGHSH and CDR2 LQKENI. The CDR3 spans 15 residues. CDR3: CASSSGTGYTGELFF. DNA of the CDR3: TGTGCCAGCTCATCCGGGACAGGGTACACCGGGGAGCTGTTTTTT.

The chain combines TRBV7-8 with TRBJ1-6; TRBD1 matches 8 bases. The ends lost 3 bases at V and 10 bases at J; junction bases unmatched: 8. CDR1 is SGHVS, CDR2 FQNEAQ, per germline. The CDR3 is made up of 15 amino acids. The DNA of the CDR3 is TGTGCCAGCAGCTTCCAAGGACAGGGTGAATCACCCCTCCACTTT. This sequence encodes CASSFQGQGESPLHF.

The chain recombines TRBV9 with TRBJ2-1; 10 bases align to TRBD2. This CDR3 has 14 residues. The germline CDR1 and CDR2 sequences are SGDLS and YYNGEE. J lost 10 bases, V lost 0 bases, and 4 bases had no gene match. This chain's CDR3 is CASSVVISGGEQFF. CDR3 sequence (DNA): TGTGCCAGCAGCGTAGTCATTAGCGGGGGGGAGCAGTTCTTC.